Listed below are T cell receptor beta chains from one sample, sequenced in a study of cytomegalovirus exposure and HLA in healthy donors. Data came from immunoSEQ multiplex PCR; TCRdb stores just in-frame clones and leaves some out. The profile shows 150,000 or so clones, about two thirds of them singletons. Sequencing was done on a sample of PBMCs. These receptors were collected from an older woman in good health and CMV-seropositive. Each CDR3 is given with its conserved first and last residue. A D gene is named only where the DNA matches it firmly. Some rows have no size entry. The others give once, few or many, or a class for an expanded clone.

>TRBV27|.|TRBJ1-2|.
TGTGCCAGCAGATCCGACACGACTAACTATGGCTACACCTTC
CASRSDTTNYGYTF
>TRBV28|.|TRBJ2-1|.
TGTGCCAGCAGTCCTACCCGGGCGGGCTCCTACAATGAGCAGTTCTTC
CASSPTRAGSYNEQFF
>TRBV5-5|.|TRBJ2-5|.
TGTGCCAGCAGCCTGCGTTTGGAGACCCAGTACTTC
CASSLRLETQYF
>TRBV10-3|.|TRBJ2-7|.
TGTGCCATCAGTGAGTTCCGGACAGACACCTACGAGCAGTACTTC
CAISEFRTDTYEQYF
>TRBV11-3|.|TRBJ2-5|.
TGTGCCAGCAGCTTACAGGGGGGAAAGACCCAGTACTTC
CASSLQGGKTQYF
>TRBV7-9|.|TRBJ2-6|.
TGTGCCAGCAGCCTGACAGTCTCTGGGGCCAACGTCCTGACTTTC
CASSLTVSGANVLTF
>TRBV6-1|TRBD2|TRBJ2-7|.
TGTGCCACCGAAGGACTAGCGGGAGGCTCCTACGAGCAGTACTTC
CATEGLAGGSYEQYF
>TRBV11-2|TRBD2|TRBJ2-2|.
TGTGCCAGCAGCTTGGTTGGGGGACTAGCAGTTCTCGGGGAGCTGTTTTTT
CASSLVGGLAVLGELFF
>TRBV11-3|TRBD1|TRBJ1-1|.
TGTGCCAGCAGCCCTTGGGACAGGGGGCAGGACACTGAAGCTTTCTTT
CASSPWDRGQDTEAFF
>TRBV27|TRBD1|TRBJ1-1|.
TGTGCCAGCAGTAAGCGGACAGGGATTAACACTGAAGCTTTCTTT
CASSKRTGINTEAFF
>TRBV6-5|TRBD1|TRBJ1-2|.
TGTGCCAGCAGTAAAGAGACAGGGATCTATGGCTACACCTTC
CASSKETGIYGYTF
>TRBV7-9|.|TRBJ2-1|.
TGTGCCAGCAGCTTAGCAGTCCCAGGCAATGAGCAGTTCTTC
CASSLAVPGNEQFF
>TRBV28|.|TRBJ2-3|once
TGTGCCAGCAGTCCTTTCAGGGATACGGGCACAGATACGCAGTATTTT
CASSPFRDTGTDTQYF
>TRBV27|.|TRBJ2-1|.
TGTGCCAGCAGCCGCTCGGGCGGCGGGGTGTTTGTGTTCTTC
CASSRSGGGVFVFF
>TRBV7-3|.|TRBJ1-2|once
TGTGCCAGCAGCCCCGACGCAGGCTATGGCTACACCTTC
CASSPDAGYGYTF
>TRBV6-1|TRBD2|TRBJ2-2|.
TGTGCCAGCAGTGAAGAGGCGGGAGGACCGAACACCGGGGAGCTGTTTTTT
CASSEEAGGPNTGELFF
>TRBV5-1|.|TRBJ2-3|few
TGCGCCAGCAGCTCGGGACTTCCCGTGAATACGCAGTATTTT
CASSSGLPVNTQYF
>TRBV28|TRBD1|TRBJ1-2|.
TGTGCCAGCAGTTCACAGGGGAGGAATGGCTACACCTTC
CASSSQGRNGYTF
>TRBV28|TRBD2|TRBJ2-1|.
TGTGCCAGCAGTTTATGGCTAGCGGGTGACAATGAGCAGTTCTTC
CASSLWLAGDNEQFF
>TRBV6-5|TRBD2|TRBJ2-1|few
TGTGCCAGCAGTACTAGCGGGGGAACCTACAATGAGCAGTTCTTC
CASSTSGGTYNEQFF
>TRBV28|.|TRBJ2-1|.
TGTGCCAGCAGCTCCCCGGCGGGGCAGTTCTTC
CASSSPAGQFF
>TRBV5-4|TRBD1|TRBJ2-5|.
TGTGCCAGCAGCCAGCCCCGGACAGGGGGGCAAGAGACCCAGTACTTC
CASSQPRTGGQETQYF
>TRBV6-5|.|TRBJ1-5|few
TGTGCCAGCAGTTACGCCGGGAATCAGCCCCAGCATTTT
CASSYAGNQPQHF
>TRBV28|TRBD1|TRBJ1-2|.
TGTGCCAGCAGTTCCTCAGGACAGGGACTTTATGGCTACACCTTC
CASSSSGQGLYGYTF
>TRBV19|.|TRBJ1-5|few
TGTGCCAGTAGTATAACCCCGGTAGGAGGAGGAAGCAATCAGCCCCAGCATTTT
CASSITPVGGGSNQPQHF
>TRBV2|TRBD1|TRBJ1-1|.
TGTGCCAGCAGTAGGGACAGTTTAGGCACTGAAGCTTTCTTT
CASSRDSLGTEAFF
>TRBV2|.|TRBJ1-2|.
TGTGCCAGCATCAAACCCCCGGTATCGAGCGGCTACACCTTC
CASIKPPVSSGYTF
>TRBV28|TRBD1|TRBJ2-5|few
TGTGCCAGCAGTTACCGGGACAGGGGGCCAGAGACCCAGTACTTC
CASSYRDRGPETQYF
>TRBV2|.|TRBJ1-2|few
TGTGCCAGCTGGAGTTGGGGAGCCCGGCCCTCTAACTATGGCTACACCTTC
CASWSWGARPSNYGYTF
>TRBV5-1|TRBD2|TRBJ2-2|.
TGCGCCAGCAGCTCCGTAATGGGGCTAGCGGGAGGGTACACCGGGGAGCTGTTTTTT
CASSSVMGLAGGYTGELFF
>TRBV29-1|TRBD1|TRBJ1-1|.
TGCAGCGTAGCGGACCCGGGACAGACTGAAGCTTTCTTT
CSVADPGQTEAFF
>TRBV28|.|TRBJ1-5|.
TGTGCCAGCAGTTTATACCCCACAGGGACTAGCAATCAGCCCCAGCATTTT
CASSLYPTGTSNQPQHF
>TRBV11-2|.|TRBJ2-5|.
TGTGCCAGCAGTGACGACAGGCGTAGGTCCCAGTACTTC
CASSDDRRRSQYF
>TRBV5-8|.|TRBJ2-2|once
TGTGCCAGCAGTCCCCAACAACCTGCAGGCACATACACCGGGGAGCTGTTTTTT
CASSPQQPAGTYTGELFF
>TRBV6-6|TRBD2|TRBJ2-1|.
TGTGCCAGCAGCCCAACTAGCGGGGGCTACAATGAGCAGTTCTTC
CASSPTSGGYNEQFF
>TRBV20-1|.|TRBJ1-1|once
TGCAGTGCCCTACGGGTTGATGAAGCTTTCTTT
CSALRVDEAFF
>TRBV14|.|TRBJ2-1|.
TGTGCCAGCAGCCAGGGCAGGGGTGTAGAAGAGCAGTTCTTC
CASSQGRGVEEQFF
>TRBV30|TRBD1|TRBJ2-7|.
TGTGCCTGTACCACCGGGACAGGGGGCCAACGAAGCTACGAGCAGTACTTC
CACTTGTGGQRSYEQYF
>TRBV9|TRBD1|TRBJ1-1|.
TGTGCCAGCAGCGTCCAGGGACAGATGAACACTGAAGCTTTCTTT
CASSVQGQMNTEAFF
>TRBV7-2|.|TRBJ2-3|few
TGTGCCAGCAGCACCCAGGACTTAAGCACAGATACGCAGTATTTT
CASSTQDLSTDTQYF
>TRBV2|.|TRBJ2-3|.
TGTGCCACCCGATCACGGGGTCGCACAGATACGCAGTATTTT
CATRSRGRTDTQYF
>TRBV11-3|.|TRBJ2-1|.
TGTGCCAGCAGCCCCTGGGGGCCGGTAAACAATGAGCAGTTCTTC
CASSPWGPVNNEQFF
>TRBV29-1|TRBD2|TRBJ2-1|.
TGCAGCTCGGGGGGGGAATCCTACAATGAGCAGTTCTTC
CSSGGESYNEQFF
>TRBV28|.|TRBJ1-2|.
TGTGCCAGCCGTGATGCAGCTAACTATGGCTACACCTTC
CASRDAANYGYTF
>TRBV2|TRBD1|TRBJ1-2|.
TGTGCCAGCAGTGGACAGGGAAGTTTGGGCTACACCTTC
CASSGQGSLGYTF
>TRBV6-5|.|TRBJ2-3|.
TGTGCCAGCAGTGGACAGACAGATACGCAGTATTTT
CASSGQTDTQYF
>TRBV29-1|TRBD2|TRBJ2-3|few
TGCAGCGCCATTACCGGGACGGGAGGAGATACGCAGTATTTT
CSAITGTGGDTQYF
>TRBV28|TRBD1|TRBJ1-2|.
TGTGCCAGCAGTCCTACCTCGGGACAGACCTATGGCTACACCTTC
CASSPTSGQTYGYTF
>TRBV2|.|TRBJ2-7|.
TGTGCCAGCAGTGGGGCTGCCTCCGTAGGCTCCTACGAGCAGTACTTC
CASSGAASVGSYEQYF
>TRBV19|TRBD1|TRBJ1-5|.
TGTGCCAGTAGTGCCGGACAGGGGAGCAATCAGCCCCAGCATTTT
CASSAGQGSNQPQHF
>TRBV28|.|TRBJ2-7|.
TGTGCCAGCATGGGCAGTCTCTACGAGCAGTACTTC
CASMGSLYEQYF
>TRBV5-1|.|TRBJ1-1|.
TGCGCCAGCAGCTTGGCTGTGAACACTGAAGCTTTCTTT
CASSLAVNTEAFF
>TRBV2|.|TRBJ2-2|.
TGTGCCAGCAGGGTGACAGGGAACACCGGGGAGCTGTTTTTT
CASRVTGNTGELFF
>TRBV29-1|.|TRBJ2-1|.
TGCAGCGTTGAGCACAGGAGCTCCTACAATGAGCAGTTCTTC
CSVEHRSSYNEQFF